The 15 T cell receptor beta chains reported below all come from one sample, sequenced in a study of spatial heterogeneity in lung cancer. Time point meaning: sample taken at primary tumor resection. TCRdb recomputed calls from the 5' RACE reads with MiXCR, one row per CDR3 protein. The data hold some 6,000 distinct CDR3 sequences, with around 13% observed a single time. Source: lung tissue, taken at surgery. The receptors were gathered from a human donor with early-stage non-small cell lung cancer.

This clonotype is large by share. Because this beta chain is a stray read in a library intended to capture alpha chains, its abundance should not be given much weight. V is TRBV4-3 and J is TRBJ2-1; D is undetermined. The CDR3 totals 15 residues. Per the germline V gene, CDR1 is LGHNA and CDR2 is YSLEER. V lost 0 bases and J 0 bases, leaving 6 bases between the germline ends. As DNA, the CDR3 is TGCGCCAGCAGCCAAGATTGGGGCTCCTACAATGAGCAGTTCTTC. Translating gives CASSQDWGSYNEQFF.

Details on this clonotype: This beta chain slipped into a library made for alpha chains as a stray read, so its size is not meaningful. The chain couples TRBV6-1 to TRBJ1-5, with 7 bases aligning to TRBD1. The CDR3 contains 16 residues. Germline V CDR1 and CDR2: MNHNS, SASEGT. Germline trimming cut 2 bases from V and 0 bases from J; bases unmatched to any gene: 4. CDR3 region: CASSENRGSSNQPQHF. For the CDR3, the DNA is TGTGCCAGCAGTGAAAACAGGGGAAGTAGCAATCAGCCCCAGCATTTT.

Points on this clonotype: This beta chain lies outside the target of a library built for alpha chains; its clone size means little. The CDR3 nucleotides read TGCGCCAGCAGCCAAGATAGTTGGGGGGGTAAGCAGTACTTC. This gives the protein CASSQDSWGGKQYF. This sequence joins TRBV4-1 and TRBJ2-7; 7 bases line up with TRBD2. Germline V CDR1 and CDR2: MGHRA, YSYEKL. The CDR3 loop spans 14 amino acids. V was clipped by 0 bases and J by 8 bases; unmatched bases: 7.

In this sample, this clonotype turned up many times. This beta chain is off target for a library built for alpha chains, so its abundance means little. The chain has TRBV3-1 and TRBJ1-2; 9 bases fit TRBD1. After removal of 3 bases from V and 3 bases from J, the junction contained 5 bases not matched to a gene. The CDR3 covers 15 residues. Looked up from germline, CDR1 is LGHDT and CDR2 is YNNKEL (reference sequence). CDR3 DNA: TGTGCCAGCAGCCAGGTGACAGGGGGGGACTATGGCTACACCTTC. Translating gives CASSQVTGGDYGYTF.

In its sample, this clonotype was seen a few times. Because the library targeted alpha chains, this beta chain is an off-target read whose size means little. This chain joins TRBV28 and TRBJ1-2; 8 nucleotides line up with TRBD1. The length of the CDR3 is 13 residues. The germline V gene encodes CDR1 MDHEN and CDR2 SYDVKM. J was trimmed by 6 bases and V by 2 bases; bases with no gene match: 2. The DNA for the CDR3 is TGTGCCAGCAGTTTACAGGGGGCGCATGGCTACACCTTC. It yields the protein CASSLQGAHGYTF.

This clonotype has a count of ten or more. The library was prepared for alpha chains; this beta chain is a stray read, so its frequency means little. This chain links TRBV5-1 with TRBJ2-5; TRBD1 agrees at 9 bases. This CDR3 is built from 13 residues. Trimming at V came to 3 bases and at J to 7 bases, leaving 4 bases not matched to a gene. Germline values: CDR1 SGHRS, CDR2 YFSETQ. The CDR3 region has the DNA TGCGCCAGCAGCTGGGACAGGGAGGGGACCCAGTACTTC. It codes for CASSWDREGTQYF.

This clonotype is termed medium-sized. The junction departs from the called germline gene at one end, perhaps through a read error. Because this beta chain is a stray read in a library intended to capture alpha chains, its abundance should not be given much weight. J is TRBJ1-2 and V is TRBV20-1; TRBD1 matches 8 bases. The CDR3 runs 13 residues. CDR1 and CDR2 (germline): DFQATT, SNEGSKA (reference sequence). DNA of the CDR3: TGCAGTGCGAGAGGACAGGGAGACTATGGCTACACCTTC. Translating it yields CSARGQGDYGYTF.

This clonotype is judged medium-sized (0.01 to 0.1%). This beta chain turned up in a library designed for alpha chains; as an off-target read, its abundance says little. This chain links TRBV29-1 with TRBJ2-2, with 10 positions matching TRBD1. The CDR3 length is 14 residues. V lost 5 bases and J lost 4; bases outside the gene matches: 4. Germline loops: CDR1 SQVTM, CDR2 ANQGSEA. CDR3 loop: CSVRGQGGTGELFF. Written as DNA, the CDR3 is TGCAGCGTTCGCGGACAGGGGGGCACCGGGGAGCTGTTTTTT.

In regard to this clonotype: The library was prepared for alpha chains; this beta chain is a stray read, so its frequency means little. The J gene is TRBJ2-1, the V gene TRBV29-1; D unclear. V was clipped by 5 bases and J by 4 bases, with 15 bases between them. The CDR3 is made up of 14 amino acids. CDR1 and CDR2 from the germline V gene are SQVTM and ANQGSEA. Here the CDR3 DNA reads TGCAGCGTTTCAGGCGGCCAGAGTTACAATGAGCAGTTCTTC. The encoded protein is CSVSGGQSYNEQFF.

This clonotype is medium-sized by share. This beta chain turned up in a library designed for alpha chains; as an off-target read, its abundance says little. The chain is built from TRBV7-6 and TRBJ2-3, with D possibly being TRBD1 or TRBD2 (6 bases each). CDR1 and CDR2 (germline): SGHVS, FNYEAQ. V shed 2 bases and J shed 2 bases, with 14 bases lying between them. There are 16 residues in the CDR3. The CDR3 DNA sequence: TGTGCCAGCAGCTTACGTCGGAGGGGGGTCACAGATACGCAGTATTTT. Protein product: CASSLRRRGVTDTQYF.

By sample share, this clonotype is medium-sized. This beta chain is off target for a library built for alpha chains, so its abundance means little. This chain uses TRBV21-1 with TRBJ1-5; TRBD1, the table's D call, lacks a check against the DNA. TRBV21-1 is reported as a pseudogene. CDR3 length: 17 amino acids. The CDR3 DNA is TGTGCCAGCCGGGAGGGACAGGGTTTTTGTAGCAATCAGCCCCAGCATTTT. Encoded protein: CASREGQGFCSNQPQHF.

This clonotype occurred many times. This beta chain slipped into a library made for alpha chains as a stray read, so its size is not meaningful. The V call is TRBV6-2 or TRBV6-3, the J call TRBJ1-6; D possibly corresponds to TRBD1 (5 bases). The CDR3 consists of 15 residues. Germline V gene data show CDR1 as MNHEY and CDR2 as SVGEGT. Trimming took off 8 bases at V and 6 bases at J, with 17 bases between the two ends. The CDR3 coding sequence is TGTGCCAGCGCTTCCCCCGGCAGGGTTAATTCACCCCTCCACTTT. Its protein is CASASPGRVNSPLHF.

By share, this clonotype ranks as medium-sized. This beta chain is a stray sequence in a library constructed for alpha chains; its clone size is not meaningful. The V call is TRBV27, the J call TRBJ2-6; D possibly corresponds to TRBD2 (6 bases). CDR3 length: 15 residues. Germline V gene sequence: CDR1 MNHEY, CDR2 SMNVEV (reference sequence). The V end lost 6 bases, the J end lost 2 bases, and 11 bases lay between the germline ends. The CDR3 is CASSLGGTGANVLTF. For the CDR3, the DNA is TGTGCCAGCAGCTTAGGAGGGACTGGGGCCAACGTCCTGACTTTC.

This clonotype has ten or more counts. The library was prepared for alpha chains; this beta chain is a stray read, so its frequency means little. The gene calls are TRBV5-1 and TRBJ1-1, with 8 bases that match TRBD1. The trim removed 5 bases at V and 6 bases at J, leaving 12 bases unmatched. This CDR3 is built from 15 residues. Germline loops: CDR1 SGHRS, CDR2 YFSETQ. The chain's CDR3 is CASRLGSLQGAEAFF. The DNA of the CDR3 is TGCGCCAGCAGGCTGGGCTCCCTACAGGGGGCTGAAGCTTTCTTT.

About this clonotype: In a library made to pick up alpha chains, this beta chain is a stray read with a size that means little. This rearrangement joins TRBV5-1 to TRBJ2-3, with D possibly matching TRBD2 (6 bases). The germline CDR1 and CDR2 sequences are SGHRS and YFSETQ. The length of the CDR3 is 13 residues. Trimming took off 5 bases at V and 4 bases at J, with 11 bases between the two ends. The CDR3 is CASSAGSPDTQYF. CDR3 nucleotide sequence: TGCGCCAGCAGTGCGGGGTCTCCAGATACGCAGTATTTT.